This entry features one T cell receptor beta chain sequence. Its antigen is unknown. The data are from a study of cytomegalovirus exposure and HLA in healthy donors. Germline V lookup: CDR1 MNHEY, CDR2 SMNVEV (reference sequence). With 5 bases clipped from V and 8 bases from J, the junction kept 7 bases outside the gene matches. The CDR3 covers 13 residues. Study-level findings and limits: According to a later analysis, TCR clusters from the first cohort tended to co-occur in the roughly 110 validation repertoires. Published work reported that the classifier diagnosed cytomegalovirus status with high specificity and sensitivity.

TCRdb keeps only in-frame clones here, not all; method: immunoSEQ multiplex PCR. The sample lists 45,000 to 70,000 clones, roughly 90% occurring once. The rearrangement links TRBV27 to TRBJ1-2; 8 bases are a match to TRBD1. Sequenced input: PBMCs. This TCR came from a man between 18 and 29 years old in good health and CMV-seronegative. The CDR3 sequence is CASSPQGAHGYTF. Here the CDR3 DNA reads TGTGCCAGCAGTCCGCAGGGGGCGCACGGCTACACCTTC.